This TCR beta chain was captured in a study of CD8+CD57+ T cells in acquired aplastic anemia. On the study more broadly: An average of roughly 3 ug of DNA was obtained from sorted CD4+ and CD8+ cells. Study-level points and caveats: Patients shared 25 to 30 CD8+ CDR3 sequences with controls.

Comment on this clonotype: What it recognizes is unknown.

Both TCR beta VDJ combination and CDR3 sequence profiling were carried out. Genomic DNA was the template for this profiling. TCRdb processed the reads anew with MiXCR; each CDR3 protein has one entry. Of 160,000 or so distinct CDR3 sequences in the sample, roughly 43% were seen once. Sequencing involved patients with CD8+CD57+ cell expansion previously shown by flow cytometry. The CDR3 length is 13 residues. In germline, CDR1 is WNHNN, CDR2 SYGVQD (reference sequence). V lost 2 bases and J 6 bases, leaving 10 bases between the germline ends. This clonotype originated in a human donor with aplastic anemia. Sequenced material: sorted CD4+, CD8+, or CD8+CD57+ T cells (not recorded which) from PBMCs. J is TRBJ1-2 and V is TRBV10-1; D gene ambiguous. The DNA of the CDR3 is TGCGCCAGCAGTGAGCGGGTAGCGGATGGCTACACCTTC. Encoded protein: CASSERVADGYTF.